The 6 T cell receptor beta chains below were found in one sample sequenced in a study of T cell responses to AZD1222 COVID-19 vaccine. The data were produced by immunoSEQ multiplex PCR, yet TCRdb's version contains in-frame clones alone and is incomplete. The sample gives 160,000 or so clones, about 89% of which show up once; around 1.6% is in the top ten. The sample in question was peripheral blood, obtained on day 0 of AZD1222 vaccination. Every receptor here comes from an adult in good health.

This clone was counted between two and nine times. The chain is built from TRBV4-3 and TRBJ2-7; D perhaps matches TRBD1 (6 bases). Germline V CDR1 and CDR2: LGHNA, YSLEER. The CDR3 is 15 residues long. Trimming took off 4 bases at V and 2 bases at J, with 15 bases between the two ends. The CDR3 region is CASSPEGRGPYEQYF. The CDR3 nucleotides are TGCGCCAGCAGCCCCGAGGGCAGGGGCCCCTACGAGCAGTACTTC.

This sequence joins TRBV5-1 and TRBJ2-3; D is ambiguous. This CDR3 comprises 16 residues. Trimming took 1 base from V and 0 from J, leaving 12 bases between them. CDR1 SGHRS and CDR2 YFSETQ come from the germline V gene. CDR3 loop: CASSLTRTDSTDTQYF. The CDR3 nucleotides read TGCGCCAGCAGCTTGACTCGGACGGATAGCACAGATACGCAGTATTTT.

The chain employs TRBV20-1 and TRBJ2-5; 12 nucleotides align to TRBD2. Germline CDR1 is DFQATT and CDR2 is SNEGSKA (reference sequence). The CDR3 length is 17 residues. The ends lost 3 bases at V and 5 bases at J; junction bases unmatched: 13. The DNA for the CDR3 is TGCAGTGCTAGTGGGCCTAGCGGGGGGGCAATTGGGGAGACCCAGTACTTC. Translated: CSASGPSGGAIGETQYF.

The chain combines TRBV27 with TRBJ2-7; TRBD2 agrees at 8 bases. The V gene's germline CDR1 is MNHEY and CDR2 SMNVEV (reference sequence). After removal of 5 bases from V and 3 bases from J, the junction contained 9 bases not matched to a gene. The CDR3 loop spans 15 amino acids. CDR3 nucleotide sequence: TGTGCCAGCAGTCGAGATACTAGCGGTTACTACGAGCAGTACTTC. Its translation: CASSRDTSGYYEQYF.

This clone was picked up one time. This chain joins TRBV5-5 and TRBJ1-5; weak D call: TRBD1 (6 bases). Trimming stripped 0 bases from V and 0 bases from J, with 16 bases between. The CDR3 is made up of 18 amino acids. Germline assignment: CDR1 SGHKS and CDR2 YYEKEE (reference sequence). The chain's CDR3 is CASSLGSGGLYSNQPQHF. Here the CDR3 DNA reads TGTGCCAGCAGCTTGGGTAGTGGGGGGCTCTATAGCAATCAGCCCCAGCATTTT.

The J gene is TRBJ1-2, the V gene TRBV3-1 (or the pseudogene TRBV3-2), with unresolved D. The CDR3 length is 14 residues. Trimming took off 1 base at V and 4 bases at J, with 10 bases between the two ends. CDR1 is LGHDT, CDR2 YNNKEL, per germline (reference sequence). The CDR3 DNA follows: TGTGCCAGCAGCCAAGGGGCCCAGAGCTATGGCTACACCTTC. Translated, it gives CASSQGAQSYGYTF.